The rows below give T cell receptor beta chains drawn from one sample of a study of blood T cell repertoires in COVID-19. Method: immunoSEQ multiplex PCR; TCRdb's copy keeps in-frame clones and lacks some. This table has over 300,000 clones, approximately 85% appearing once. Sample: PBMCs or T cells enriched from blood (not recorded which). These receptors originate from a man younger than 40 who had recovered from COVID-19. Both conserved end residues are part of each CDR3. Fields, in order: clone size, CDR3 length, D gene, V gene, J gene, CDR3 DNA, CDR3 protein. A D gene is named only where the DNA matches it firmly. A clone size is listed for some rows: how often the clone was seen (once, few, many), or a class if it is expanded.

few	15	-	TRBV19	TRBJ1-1	TGTGCCAGTAGTATAGGCGGAGCAATTAACACTGAAGCTTTCTTT	CASSIGGAINTEAFF
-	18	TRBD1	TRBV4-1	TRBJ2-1	TGCGCCAGCAGCCAGCCGTCACAGGGGGCTCTCTCCTACAATGAGCAGTTCTTC	CASSQPSQGALSYNEQFF
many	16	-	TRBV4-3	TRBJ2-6	TGCGCCAGCAGCCAAGATCTAGGCTCTGGGGCCAACGTCCTGACTTTC	CASSQDLGSGANVLTF
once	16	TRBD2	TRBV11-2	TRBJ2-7	TGTGCCAGCAGCTTAGATCTAGGCGGGGGGGCCCACGAGCAGTACTTC	CASSLDLGGGAHEQYF
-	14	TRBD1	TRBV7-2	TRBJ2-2	TGTGCCAGCAGCCCGACAGGGGGTGGCGGGGAGCTGTTTTTT	CASSPTGGGGELFF
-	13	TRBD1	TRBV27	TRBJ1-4	TGTGCCAGCAGGGGACAGATTAATGAAAAACTGTTTTTT	CASRGQINEKLFF
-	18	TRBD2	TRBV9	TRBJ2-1	TGTGCCAGCAGCGGAATGACGGGACTAGCGGGGAGCTACAATGAGCAGTTCTTC	CASSGMTGLAGSYNEQFF
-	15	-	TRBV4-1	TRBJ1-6	TGCGCCAGCCCGAGACTTGAAGGCAATAATTCACCCCTCCACTTT	CASPRLEGNNSPLHF
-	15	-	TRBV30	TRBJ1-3	TGTGCCTGGAGTCTGAGTAGATCGTCCGGAAACACCATATATTTT	CAWSLSRSSGNTIYF
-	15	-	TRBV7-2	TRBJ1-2	TGTGCCAGCAGCTTAGGTTCGGCCCCGGGGTATGGCTACACCTTC	CASSLGSAPGYGYTF
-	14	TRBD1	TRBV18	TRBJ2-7	TGTGCCAGCTCAACCCGACAGGGTCCCTACGAGCAGTACTTC	CASSTRQGPYEQYF
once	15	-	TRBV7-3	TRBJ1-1	TGTGCCAGCAGCTTAACCACAGGGCTGAACACTGAAGCTTTCTTT	CASSLTTGLNTEAFF
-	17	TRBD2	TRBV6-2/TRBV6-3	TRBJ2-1	TGTGCCAGCAGTTACTCGGGGACTAGCGGGGTCTACAATGAGCAGTTCTTC	CASSYSGTSGVYNEQFF
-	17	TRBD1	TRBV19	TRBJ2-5	TGTGCCAGTAGTAGGACGGGACAGGAGCGTTTATGGGGGACCCAGTACTTC	CASSRTGQERLWGTQYF
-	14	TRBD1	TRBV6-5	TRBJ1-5	TGTGCCAGCAGCCTGACAGGGATCAATCAGCCCCAGCATTTT	CASSLTGINQPQHF
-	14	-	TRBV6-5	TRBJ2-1	TGTGCCAGCAGGGCCAGGGGTCCGTACAATGAGCAGTTCTTC	CASRARGPYNEQFF
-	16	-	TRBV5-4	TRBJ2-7	TGTGCCAGCAGCTTGGGAGGGAGTTTTCAGCGTCACGAGCAGTACTTC	CASSLGGSFQRHEQYF
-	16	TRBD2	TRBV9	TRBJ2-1	TGTGCCAGCAGCGAGCTACTAGCGGGGGGTGACAATGAGCAGTTCTTC	CASSELLAGGDNEQFF
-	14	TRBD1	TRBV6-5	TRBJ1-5	TGTGCCAGCAAGGAAGGGACAGGGGATGGGCCCCAGCATTTT	CASKEGTGDGPQHF
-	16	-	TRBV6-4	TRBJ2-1	TGTGCCAGCAGTGACTCGAGTAGACTAGACTACAATGAGCAGTTCTTC	CASSDSSRLDYNEQFF
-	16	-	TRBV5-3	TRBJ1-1	TGTGCCAGAAGCTTCGACATACAACCAATGAACACTGAAGCTTTCTTT	CARSFDIQPMNTEAFF
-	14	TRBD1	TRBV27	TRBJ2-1	TGTGCCAGCAGGGGACAGGGGGCCTGGAATGAGCAGTTCTTC	CASRGQGAWNEQFF
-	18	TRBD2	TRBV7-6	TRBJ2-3	TGTGCCAGCAGCTCCCGCCTAAAAGCGGGGGGTCCCGCCAGGGCGCAGTATTTT	CASSSRLKAGGPARAQYF